This T cell receptor (beta chain) was identified in a study of tumor T cells in aggressive B-cell lymphoma. Assay: immunoSEQ multiplex PCR; the TCRdb copy retains only in-frame clones and omits some. The table shows 6,000 to 8,500 clones, with approximately 85% occurring only once. The V end was cut by 2 bases, the J end by 0 bases, with 19 bases between. CDR3 length equals 18 residues. Germline CDR1 and CDR2: SNHLY and FYNNEI. The chain uses TRBV2 and TRBJ2-5; no reliable D call. The receptor's source is an adult with diffuse large B cell lymphoma. The sequencing sample was made of tumor tissue. The CDR3 region is CASSESGSDRIDQETQYF. The CDR3 DNA is TGTGCCAGCAGTGAATCCGGGTCCGACCGAATTGACCAAGAGACCCAGTACTTC.